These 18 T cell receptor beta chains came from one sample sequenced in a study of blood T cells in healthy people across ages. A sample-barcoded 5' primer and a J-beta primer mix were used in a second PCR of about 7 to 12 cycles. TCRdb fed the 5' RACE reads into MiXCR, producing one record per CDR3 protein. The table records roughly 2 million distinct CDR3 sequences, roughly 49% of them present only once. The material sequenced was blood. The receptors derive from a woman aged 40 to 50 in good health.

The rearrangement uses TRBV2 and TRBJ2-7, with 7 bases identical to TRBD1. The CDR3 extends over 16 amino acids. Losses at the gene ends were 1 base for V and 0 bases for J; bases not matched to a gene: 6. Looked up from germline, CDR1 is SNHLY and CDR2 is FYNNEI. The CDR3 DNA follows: TGTGCCAGCAGTGAAGGGGTCAGGACAGGCTCCTACGAGCAGTACTTC. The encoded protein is CASSEGVRTGSYEQYF.

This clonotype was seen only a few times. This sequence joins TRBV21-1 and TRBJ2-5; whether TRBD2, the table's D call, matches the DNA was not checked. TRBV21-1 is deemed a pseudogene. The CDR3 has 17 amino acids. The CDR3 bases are TGTGCCAGCAGCAAAGTCGGTGAGACTAGCGGGCAAGAGACCCAGTACTTC. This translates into CASSKVGETSGQETQYF.

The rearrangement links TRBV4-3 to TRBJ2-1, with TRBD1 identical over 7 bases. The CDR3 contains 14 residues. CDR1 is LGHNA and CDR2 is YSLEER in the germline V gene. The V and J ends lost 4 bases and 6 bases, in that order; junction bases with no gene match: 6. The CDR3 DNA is TGCGCCAGCAGCCGACAGACAGGGACCAATGAGCAGTTCTTC. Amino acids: CASSRQTGTNEQFF.

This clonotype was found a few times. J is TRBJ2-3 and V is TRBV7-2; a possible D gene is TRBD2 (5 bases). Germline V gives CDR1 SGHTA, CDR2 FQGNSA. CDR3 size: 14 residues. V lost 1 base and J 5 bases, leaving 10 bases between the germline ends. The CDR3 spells CASSLGWGEDTQYF. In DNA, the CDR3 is TGTGCCAGCAGCTTAGGATGGGGAGAAGATACGCAGTATTTT.

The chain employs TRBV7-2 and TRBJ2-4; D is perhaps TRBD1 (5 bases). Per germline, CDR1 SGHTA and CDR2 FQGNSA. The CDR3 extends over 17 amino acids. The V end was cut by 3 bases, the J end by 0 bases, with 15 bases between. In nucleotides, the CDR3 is TGTGCCAGCAGCTTTTGTGGACAATTCATAGCCAAAAACATTCAGTACTTC. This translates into CASSFCGQFIAKNIQYF.

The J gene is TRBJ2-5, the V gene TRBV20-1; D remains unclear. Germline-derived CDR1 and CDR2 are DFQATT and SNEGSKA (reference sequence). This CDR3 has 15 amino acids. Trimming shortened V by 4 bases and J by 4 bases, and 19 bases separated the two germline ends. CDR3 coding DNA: TGCAGTGCTACCCGGGCAGCCCGAGTGGGAGAGACCCAGTACTTC. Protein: CSATRAARVGETQYF.

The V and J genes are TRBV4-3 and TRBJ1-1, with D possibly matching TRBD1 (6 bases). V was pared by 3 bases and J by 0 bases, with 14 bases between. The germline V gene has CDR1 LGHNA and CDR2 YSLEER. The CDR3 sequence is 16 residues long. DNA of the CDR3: TGCGCCAGCAGCCAGACTCGGACAGCCCTGAACACTGAAGCTTTCTTT. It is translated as CASSQTRTALNTEAFF.

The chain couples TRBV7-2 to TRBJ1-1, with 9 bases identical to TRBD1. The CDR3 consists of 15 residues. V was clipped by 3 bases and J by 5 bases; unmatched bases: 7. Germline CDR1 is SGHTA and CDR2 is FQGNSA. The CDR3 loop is CASSFTGTGTTEAFF. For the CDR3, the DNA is TGTGCCAGCAGCTTTACCGGGACAGGGACGACTGAAGCTTTCTTT.

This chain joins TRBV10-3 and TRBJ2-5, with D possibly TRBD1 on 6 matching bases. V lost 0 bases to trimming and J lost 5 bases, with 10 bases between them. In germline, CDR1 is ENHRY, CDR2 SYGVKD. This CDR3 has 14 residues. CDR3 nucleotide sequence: TGTGCCATCAGTGAGTCGGTTCAGGGGGAGACCCAGTACTTC. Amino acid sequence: CAISESVQGETQYF.

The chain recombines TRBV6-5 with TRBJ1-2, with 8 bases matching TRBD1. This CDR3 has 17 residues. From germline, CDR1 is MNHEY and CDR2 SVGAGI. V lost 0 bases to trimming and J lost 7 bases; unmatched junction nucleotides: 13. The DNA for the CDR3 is TGTGCCAGCAGTTACTCCAAAACCAGGGGGCTACTCGGTGGCTACACCTTC. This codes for CASSYSKTRGLLGGYTF.

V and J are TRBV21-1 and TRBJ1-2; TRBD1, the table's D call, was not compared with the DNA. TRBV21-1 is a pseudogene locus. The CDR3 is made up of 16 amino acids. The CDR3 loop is CASSNPGQAPNYGYTF. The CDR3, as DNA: TGTGCCAGCAGCAATCCCGGACAGGCACCCAACTATGGCTACACCTTC.

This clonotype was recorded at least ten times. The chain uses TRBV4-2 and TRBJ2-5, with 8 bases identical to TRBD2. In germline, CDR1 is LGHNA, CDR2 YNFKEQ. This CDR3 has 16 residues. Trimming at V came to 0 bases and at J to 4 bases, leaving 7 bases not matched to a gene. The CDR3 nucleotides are TGTGCCAGCAGCCAAGACACCGGGGGGGCCTCAGAGACCCAGTACTTC. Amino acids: CASSQDTGGASETQYF.

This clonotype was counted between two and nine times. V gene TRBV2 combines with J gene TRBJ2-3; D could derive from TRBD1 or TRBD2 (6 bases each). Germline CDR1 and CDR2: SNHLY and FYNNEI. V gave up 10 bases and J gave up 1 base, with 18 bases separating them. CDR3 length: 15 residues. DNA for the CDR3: TGTGCCATCGCGGAGGGGGTTTCCCGCACAGATACGCAGTATTTT. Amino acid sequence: CAIAEGVSRTDTQYF.

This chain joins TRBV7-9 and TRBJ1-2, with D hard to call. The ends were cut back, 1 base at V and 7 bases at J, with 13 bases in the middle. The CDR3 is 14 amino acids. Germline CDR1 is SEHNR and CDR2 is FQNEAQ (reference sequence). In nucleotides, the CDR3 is TGTGCCAGCAGCTTAGTGGTGGCAGGCGGTGGCTACACCTTC. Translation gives CASSLVVAGGGYTF.

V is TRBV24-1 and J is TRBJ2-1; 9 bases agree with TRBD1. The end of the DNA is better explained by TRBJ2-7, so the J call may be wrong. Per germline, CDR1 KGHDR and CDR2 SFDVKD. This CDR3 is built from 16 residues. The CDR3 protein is CATSDFGTGKYNEQYF. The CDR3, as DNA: TGTGCCACCAGTGACTTTGGGACAGGGAAGTACAATGAGCAGTACTTC.

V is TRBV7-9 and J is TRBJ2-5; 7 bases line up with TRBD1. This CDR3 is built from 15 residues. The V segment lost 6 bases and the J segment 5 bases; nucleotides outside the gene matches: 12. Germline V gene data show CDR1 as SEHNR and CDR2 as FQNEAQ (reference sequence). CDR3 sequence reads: CASSRIGQAAETQYF. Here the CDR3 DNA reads TGTGCCAGCAGTCGCATCGGACAGGCGGCTGAGACCCAGTACTTC.

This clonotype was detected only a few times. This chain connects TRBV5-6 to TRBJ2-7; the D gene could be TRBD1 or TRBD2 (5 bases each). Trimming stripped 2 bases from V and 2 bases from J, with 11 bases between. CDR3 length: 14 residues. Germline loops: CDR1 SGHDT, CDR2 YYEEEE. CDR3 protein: CASSFVGTPYEQYF. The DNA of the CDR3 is TGTGCCAGCAGCTTCGTCGGGACCCCCTACGAGCAGTACTTC.

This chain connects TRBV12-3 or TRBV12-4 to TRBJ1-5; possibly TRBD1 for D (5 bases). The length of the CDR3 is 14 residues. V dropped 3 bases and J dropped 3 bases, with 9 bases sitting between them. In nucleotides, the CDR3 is TGTGCCAGCAGTTTTGGGACGAACAATCAGCCCCAGCATTTT. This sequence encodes CASSFGTNNQPQHF.